One and the same sample provided the 14 T cell receptor beta chains below, sequenced in a study of monozygotic twins with inflammatory bowel disease. For each CDR3 protein, TCRdb gives one entry from its re-call of the 5' RACE reads, without DNA. The sample's table shows 310,000 or so distinct CDR3 sequences. Sample: blood. The receptors derive from a human donor with ulcerative colitis or Crohn's disease, or a healthy co-twin of an affected twin (not recorded which).

This rearrangement joins TRBV12-3 or TRBV12-4 to TRBJ1-5; absent DNA, TCRdb's TRBD1 call cannot be checked. The CDR3 runs to 13 residues. CDR3 in amino acids: CASSRQGDQPQHF.

The chain recombines TRBV6-1 with TRBJ1-1; TCRdb's D gene call, TRBD1, goes unchecked for lack of DNA. Germline CDR1 is MNHNS and CDR2 is SASEGT. The CDR3 covers 15 residues. The CDR3 protein is CASSSPGEPNTEAFF.

This chain uses TRBV5-1 with TRBJ2-1; the D gene TCRdb calls, TRBD2, cannot be checked with no DNA. The CDR3 consists of 14 residues. Germline V gene sequence: CDR1 SGHRS, CDR2 YFSETQ. Here the CDR3 reads CASSLARVGEEQFF.

CDR3 in amino acids: CASSLQGQGEKLFF. This chain links TRBV4-1 with TRBJ1-4; the TCRdb call, TRBD1, lacks DNA for checking. The CDR3 sequence is 14 residues long. CDR1 is MGHRA, CDR2 YSYEKL, per germline.

The chain has TRBV27 and TRBJ1-4. The CDR3 consists of 15 residues. The V gene's germline CDR1 is MNHEY and CDR2 SMNVEV (reference sequence). The CDR3 reads CASRRVFATNEKLFF.

V gene TRBV4-1 combines with J gene TRBJ1-1; the D call of TRBD1 rests on TCRdb alone, since no DNA is present to check it. Germline CDR1 and CDR2: MGHRA and YSYEKL. The CDR3 runs 14 residues. The chain's CDR3 is CASSQVGANTEAFF.

The gene calls are TRBV11-2 and TRBJ2-7; the D call of TRBD2 rests on TCRdb alone, since no DNA is present to check it. Germline-derived CDR1 and CDR2 are SGHAT and FQNNGV. The CDR3 contains 16 residues. CDR3 in amino acids: CASSSPPGYPSTEQYF.

V is TRBV28 and J is TRBJ2-3; TCRdb gives TRBD1 as the D gene, but with no DNA this cannot be confirmed. Germline V lookup: CDR1 MDHEN, CDR2 SYDVKM. The CDR3 sequence is 16 residues long. CDR3 residues: CASSLGGQVGTDTQYF.

This chain connects TRBV10-3 to TRBJ2-1. Germline V CDR1 and CDR2: ENHRY, SYGVKD. This CDR3 contains 11 residues. The CDR3 is CAISAANEQFF.

The CDR3: CAISGTSGAYEQYF. The chain carries TRBV10-3 and TRBJ2-7; the D call of TRBD2 rests on TCRdb alone, since no DNA is present to check it. The CDR3 runs to 14 residues. The germline V gene encodes CDR1 ENHRY and CDR2 SYGVKD.

V usage is TRBV20-1 and J usage is TRBJ2-6; the TRBD2 assignment by TCRdb is unverifiable without DNA. The CDR3 is 17 residues long. CDR1 and CDR2 (germline): DFQATT, SNEGSKA (reference sequence). CDR3 sequence reads: CSADPRVGLSGANVLTF.

The chain is built from TRBV19 and TRBJ1-1. The CDR3 sequence is 14 residues long. Germline CDR1 and CDR2: LNHDA and SQIVND (reference sequence). This CDR3 reads CASSGTTVNTEAFF.

V and J are TRBV3-1 and TRBJ2-3; there is no DNA to check the TCRdb D call of TRBD1. The CDR3 runs 15 residues. CDR1 LGHDT and CDR2 YNNKEL come from the germline V gene (reference sequence). The CDR3 loop is CASSRGQPSTDTQYF.

The chain is built from TRBV5-1 and TRBJ2-7; TCRdb indicates TRBD2, and absent DNA this call remains unverified. Germline V gene sequence: CDR1 SGHRS, CDR2 YFSETQ. The CDR3 is 18 residues long. CDR3 region: CASSLGLAKNLGNYEQYF.